Listed here are 32 T cell receptor beta chains from one sample, sequenced in a study of patients and donors after allogeneic stem cell transplantation. TCRdb used MiXCR to reprocess the RT-PCR reads, holding one entry per CDR3 protein. The repertoire holds about a million distinct CDR3 sequences, with about a sixth as singletons. Material for sequencing was blood, either unsorted or a sorted T cell fraction (not recorded which). Every receptor here comes from a human donor who was either an allogeneic HSCT recipient or a stem cell or donor lymphocyte infusion donor (not recorded which). It is not recorded whose cells these are; they may come from a transplant donor.

In this sample, this clonotype turned up a few times. The rearrangement links TRBV6-5 to TRBJ2-3, with a weak D call TRBD2 (6 bases). There are 16 residues in the CDR3. V was shortened by 0 bases and J by 6 bases, with 16 bases between the two germline ends. Looked up from germline, CDR1 is MNHEY and CDR2 is SVGAGI. CDR3 region: CASSYSVTSRGDTQYF. CDR3 bases: TGTGCCAGCAGTTACTCGGTCACTAGCCGAGGGGATACGCAGTATTTT.

This clonotype was seen more than once but under ten times. The V call is TRBV29-1, the J call TRBJ2-3; TRBD2 matches 10 bases. Germline CDR1 reads SQVTM; CDR2 reads ANQGSEA. With V trimmed by 7 bases and J by 5 bases, 15 bases remained unmatched. CDR3 length: 16 residues. CDR3 nucleotides: TGCAGCGCTGGAAGACGGACTAGCGGCTTAGGAGATACGCAGTATTTT. It codes for CSAGRRTSGLGDTQYF.

Only a few counts were recorded for this clonotype. The rearrangement joins TRBV1 to TRBJ1-5. TRBV1 counts as a pseudogene. The CDR3 totals 16 residues. CDR3 sequence: CTSSLCPGPTNQPQHF. The CDR3 bases are TGCACCAGCAGCCTGTGTCCGGGCCCCACGAATCAGCCCCAGCATTTT.

This chain uses TRBV6-2 or TRBV6-3 with TRBJ2-5, with D possibly called TRBD1 or TRBD2 (6 bases each). Trimming cost V 6 bases and J 4 bases, with 15 bases left between them. The CDR3 length is 14 residues. Germline assignment: CDR1 MNHEY and CDR2 SVGEGT. CDR3 sequence: CASRQGGKGETQYF. The CDR3 DNA reads TGTGCCAGCAGACAAGGGGGGAAGGGAGAGACCCAGTACTTC.

The CDR3 DNA is TGTGCCAGCAGCCAAGGCGTCAGCACCTCTGGAAACACCATATATTTT. Translation: CASSQGVSTSGNTIYF. The genes are TRBV4-2 and TRBJ1-3; the D is unclear. Trimming removed 1 base at V and 0 bases at J, with 10 bases between. The germline V gene has CDR1 LGHNA and CDR2 YNFKEQ. The CDR3 totals 16 residues.

In this sample, this clonotype turned up a few times. The J gene is TRBJ1-5, the V gene TRBV12-3 or TRBV12-4, with no clear D. V lost 6 bases and J 4 bases, leaving 7 bases between the germline ends. CDR3 length equals 12 residues. The CDR3 bases are TGTGCCAGCAGGTTTGAGAATCAGCCCCAGCATTTT. Protein product: CASRFENQPQHF.

The chain has TRBV12-3 or TRBV12-4 and TRBJ2-4; 9 bases are a match to TRBD1. The CDR3 consists of 15 residues. V gave up 6 bases and J gave up 5 bases; unmatched junction bases: 8. CDR3 coding DNA: TGTGCCAGCAGCACGACAGGGGGTGGGGAAAACATTCAGTACTTC. This gives the protein CASSTTGGGENIQYF.

There are many counts of this clonotype. The chain employs TRBV10-3 and TRBJ1-6, with D possibly matching TRBD1 (5 bases). This CDR3 contains 14 residues. Germline CDR1 reads ENHRY; CDR2 reads SYGVKD. Trimming removed 2 bases at V and 7 bases at J, with 9 bases between. This chain's CDR3 is CAISEGAVNSPLHF. For the CDR3, the DNA is TGTGCCATCAGTGAGGGGGCCGTGAATTCACCCCTCCACTTT.

There are a few counts of this clonotype. CDR3 sequence reads: CASSLGREGYSMYF. The CDR3 coding sequence is TGTGCCAGCAGCTTAGGTCGGGAGGGGTATAGTATGTATTTT. This sequence joins TRBV7-2 and TRBJ2-3; 8 bases are shared with TRBD2. CDR1 and CDR2 from the germline V gene are SGHTA and FQGNSA. The CDR3 covers 14 residues. Trimming at V came to 1 base and at J to 14 bases, leaving 11 bases not matched to a gene.

The V and J genes are TRBV10-3 and TRBJ1-5, with D tentatively TRBD1 (6 bases). The CDR3 consists of 14 residues. V was shortened by 8 bases and J by 1 base, with 12 bases between the two germline ends. The germline V gene has CDR1 ENHRY and CDR2 SYGVKD. CDR3 region: CAIGGTPSNQPQHF. The CDR3 DNA is TGTGCCATCGGGGGGACACCAAGCAATCAGCCCCAGCATTTT.

The chain employs TRBV20-1 and TRBJ1-1; D is perhaps TRBD1 (6 bases). CDR1 DFQATT and CDR2 SNEGSKA come from the germline V gene (reference sequence). With 3 bases removed from V and 7 bases from J, the gap between germline ends came to 15 bases. CDR3 length equals 13 residues. The CDR3 DNA reads as TGCAGTGCTAGCCGCGACAGGACCCGTGAAGCTTTCTTT. Encoded protein: CSASRDRTREAFF.

V is TRBV5-1 and J is TRBJ1-3, with D uncertain. The germline V gene has CDR1 SGHRS and CDR2 YFSETQ. V was shortened by 0 bases and J by 0 bases, with 16 bases between the two germline ends. The CDR3 spans 18 residues. In DNA form, the CDR3 reads TGCGCCAGCAGCTTGGTCCCCCAGGAGATGCACTCTGGAAACACCATATATTTT. Translating it yields CASSLVPQEMHSGNTIYF.

This sequence joins TRBV3-1 and TRBJ1-2; possible D gene TRBD1, 5 bases. There are 13 residues in the CDR3. V lost 1 base, J lost 6 bases, and 9 bases lay in between. Germline CDR1 LGHDT, CDR2 YNNKEL (reference sequence). The CDR3 sequence: CASSQGVGDGYTF. The CDR3 DNA reads TGTGCCAGCAGCCAAGGTGTAGGGGATGGCTACACCTTC.

V is TRBV2 and J is TRBJ2-1; weak D call: TRBD2 (7 bases). There are 16 residues in the CDR3. Germline-derived CDR1 and CDR2 are SNHLY and FYNNEI. V lost 5 bases to trimming and J lost 5 bases, with 19 bases between them. CDR3 DNA: TGTGCCAGCAGTAACCCGAGGGGGGGTCCCCACAATGAGCAGTTCTTC. Amino acid sequence: CASSNPRGGPHNEQFF.

This clonotype was found a few times. The chain joins TRBV6-5 to TRBJ1-2; 9 positions match TRBD1. The CDR3 runs to 15 residues. Germline assignment: CDR1 MNHEY and CDR2 SVGAGI. V lost 3 bases, J lost 7 bases, and 9 bases stayed unmatched. The CDR3 DNA sequence: TGTGCCAGCAGTTATCAAAACTGGGACAGGGCTGGCTACACCTTC. Amino acid sequence: CASSYQNWDRAGYTF.

This clonotype was observed a few times. The V and J genes are TRBV18 and TRBJ2-7, with 9 bases lining up with TRBD1. Trimming removed 3 bases from V and 5 bases from J; junction bases left unmatched: 5. The germline gives CDR1 KGHSH, CDR2 LQKENI. This CDR3 contains 14 residues. The CDR3 reads CASSPSTGGDEQYF. The CDR3 DNA reads as TGTGCCAGCTCACCGTCCACAGGGGGCGACGAGCAGTACTTC.

The gene calls are TRBV12-3 or TRBV12-4 and TRBJ1-3; a weak D match, TRBD1 (6 bases). Trimming removed 1 base from V and 2 bases from J, with 12 bases in between. This CDR3 region has 16 residues. The CDR3 protein is CASSLGNSGAGNTIYF. Here the CDR3 DNA reads TGTGCCAGCAGTTTAGGCAATTCAGGGGCTGGAAACACCATATATTTT.

This clonotype has just a few counts. This chain connects TRBV20-1 to TRBJ2-3; 7 bases are shared with TRBD2. Trimming at V came to 5 bases and at J to 0 bases, leaving 8 bases not matched to a gene. The CDR3 has 15 amino acids. Germline V lookup: CDR1 DFQATT, CDR2 SNEGSKA (reference sequence). CDR3 bases: TGCAGTGCTGGGTCCAGCGGGGATAGCACAGATACGCAGTATTTT. The encoded protein is CSAGSSGDSTDTQYF.

This clonotype was picked up a small number of times. This CDR3 reads CASSPPGRYPYEQYF. The CDR3 nucleotides read TGTGCCAGCTCACCCCCGGGGAGGTACCCCTACGAGCAGTACTTC. The rearrangement joins TRBV18 to TRBJ2-7; TRBD2 is a possible D gene (6 bases). The CDR3 spans 15 residues. Germline CDR1 reads KGHSH; CDR2 reads LQKENI. V was cut by 3 bases and J by 2 bases, with 14 bases left in between.

This clonotype has just a few counts. The chain uses TRBV27 and TRBJ1-5; no firm D call. The CDR3 is 16 residues long. The V gene's germline CDR1 is MNHEY and CDR2 SMNVEV (reference sequence). V was cut by 6 bases and J by 0 bases, with 15 bases left in between. Here the CDR3 reads CASSPMDWYSNQPQHF. The CDR3 DNA follows: TGTGCCAGCAGCCCAATGGACTGGTATAGCAATCAGCCCCAGCATTTT.

This clonotype was seen a few times. The V gene is TRBV14, the J gene TRBJ2-7; 9 bases agree with TRBD2. This CDR3 has 15 residues. V trimming: 4 bases; J trimming: 0 bases; junction bases outside the gene matches: 4. Germline V gives CDR1 SGHDN, CDR2 FVKESK. This chain's CDR3 is CASSPSGMISYEQYF. DNA for the CDR3: TGTGCCAGCAGCCCTAGCGGGATGATCTCCTACGAGCAGTACTTC.

The V call is TRBV2, the J call TRBJ2-4; D may be TRBD2 (6 bases). The CDR3 sequence is 11 residues long. CDR1 and CDR2 (germline): SNHLY, FYNNEI. V lost 6 bases and J 8 bases, leaving 8 bases between the germline ends. CDR3 sequence reads: CASREGHIQYF. As DNA, the CDR3 is TGTGCCAGCAGGGAGGGTCACATTCAGTACTTC.

The rearrangement joins TRBV20-1 to TRBJ2-7; 8 bases map to TRBD1. Germline lookup yields CDR1 DFQATT and CDR2 SNEGSKA (reference sequence). The ends lost 0 bases at V and 6 bases at J; junction bases unmatched: 10. The CDR3 totals 15 residues. The CDR3 nucleotides read TGCAGTGCTAGAGATAGGGGCAGGGGGCGGCTCGAGCAGTACTTC. Its protein is CSARDRGRGRLEQYF.

This chain links TRBV3-1 with TRBJ2-7, with 8 bases that match TRBD1. The CDR3 length is 10 residues. J gave up 9 bases and V 6 bases, and 1 base lay outside the gene matches. Germline V CDR1 and CDR2: LGHDT, YNNKEL (reference sequence). The DNA of the CDR3 is TGTGCCAGCAGTGGGACAGGGCAGTACTTC. This encodes CASSGTGQYF.

The CDR3 sequence: CASSSTGLGVEQFF. CDR3 nucleotide sequence: TGTGCCAGCAGCTCAACGGGACTAGGGGTTGAGCAGTTCTTC. J is TRBJ2-1 and V is TRBV7-3; 8 bases agree with TRBD2. The V segment lost 4 bases and the J segment 9 bases; nucleotides outside the gene matches: 8. Per germline, CDR1 SGHTA and CDR2 FQGTGA. This CDR3 has 14 amino acids.

This clonotype was seen more than once but under ten times. The chain recombines TRBV6-1 with TRBJ1-5; 8 bases map to TRBD1. Per germline, CDR1 MNHNS and CDR2 SASEGT. Trimming removed 4 bases from V and 7 bases from J; junction bases left unmatched: 3. CDR3 length: 13 residues. CDR3 bases: TGTGCCAGCAGTGCGGACAGGGACCAGCCCCAGCATTTT. This sequence encodes CASSADRDQPQHF.

The chain uses TRBV6-1 and TRBJ1-5; TRBD1 matches 10 bases. The CDR3 extends over 14 amino acids. CDR1 and CDR2 (germline): MNHNS, SASEGT. After removal of 6 bases from V and 8 bases from J, the junction contained 7 bases not matched to a gene. The CDR3 region is CASSLTGGREPQHF. The CDR3 coding sequence is TGTGCCAGCAGCCTGACAGGGGGCCGGGAGCCCCAGCATTTT.

This clonotype has just a few counts. The chain links TRBV7-9 to TRBJ2-7; maybe TRBD1 (7 bases). This CDR3 comprises 14 residues. Trimming took 8 bases from V and 3 from J, leaving 17 bases between them. CDR1 is SEHNR and CDR2 is FQNEAQ in the germline V gene (reference sequence). CDR3 DNA sequence: TGTGCCAGCCGTAAGGGGGCGGGAATCTACGAGCAGTACTTC. It is translated as CASRKGAGIYEQYF. Looking up the rest from reference TRBV7-9 and TRBJ2-7 gives the full variable domain: DTGVSQNPRHKITKRGQNVTFRCDPISEHNRLYWYRQTLGQGPEFLTYFQNEAQLEKSRLLSDRFSAERPKGSFSTLEIQRTEQGDSAMYLCASRKGAGIYEQYFGPGTRLTVT.

CDR3 residues: CASVPRQGGYEQYF. The CDR3 nucleotides are TGTGCCAGCGTTCCAAGACAGGGTGGGTACGAGCAGTACTTC. This sequence joins TRBV28 and TRBJ2-7; the match to TRBD1 covers 7 bases. Unmatched junction bases numbered 11, after V lost 8 bases and J lost 4 bases. Germline CDR1 is MDHEN and CDR2 is SYDVKM. The CDR3 is made up of 14 amino acids.

This clonotype turned up a few times. One end of the junction does not line up with germline, which may come from a read error. The chain is built from TRBV6-6 and TRBJ2-7; D unclear. This CDR3 region has 12 residues. CDR1 and CDR2 from the germline V gene are MNHNY and SVGAGI (reference sequence). The DNA for the CDR3 is TGTGCCAGAAGTTTTGGGGAATACGAGCAGTACTTC. Encoded protein: CARSFGEYEQYF.

The V call is TRBV4-1, the J call TRBJ1-2; possibly TRBD1 for D (6 bases). V gave up 6 bases and J gave up 10 bases, with 18 bases separating them. Germline CDR1 is MGHRA and CDR2 is YSYEKL. This CDR3 is built from 13 residues. DNA for the CDR3: TGCGCCAGCAGACGAGATATTGGGACATTCTACACCTTC. It yields the protein CASRRDIGTFYTF.

The chain uses TRBV7-2 and TRBJ1-6; D call uncertain. CDR3 length: 14 amino acids. Trimming removed 8 bases at V and 7 bases at J, with 15 bases between. From germline, CDR1 is SGHTA and CDR2 FQGNSA. The CDR3 nucleotides read TGTGCCAGCTTGGCGAGGTTTCAGAATTCACCCCTCCACTTT. Amino acid sequence: CASLARFQNSPLHF.